The clone carrying this TCR beta chain was counted a few times. Its antigen is not identified. TCRdb ran MiXCR on the reads and lists one entry per CDR3 protein. The sample carries about 570,000 distinct CDR3 sequences, roughly 43% recorded once. The data are from a study of T cell repertoires in cytomegalovirus infection. At the level of the study: A matching HLA type, together with CMV infection, was signaled by public TCR beta signatures.

Study-level findings and limits: Cumulative frequency of public TCR beta families picked out carriers of CMV plus the relevant HLA.

The material sequenced was cultured PBMCs, taken from culture after CMV antigen stimulation. The source is a human donor in good health (CMV status not recorded). Some clones in this sample may be carry-over from other donors' samples.

Here the CDR3 reads CASSSWTGDYNEQFF. CDR3 nucleotide sequence: TGTGCCAGCAGCTCATGGACAGGGGACTACAATGAGCAGTTCTTC. The chain links TRBV7-6 to TRBJ2-1; TRBD1 agrees at 9 bases. This CDR3 region has 15 residues. The ends lost 4 bases at V and 3 bases at J; junction bases unmatched: 4. Per the germline V gene, CDR1 is SGHVS and CDR2 is FNYEAQ. The whole variable domain, remainder taken from reference TRBV7-6 and TRBJ2-1, is GAGVSQSPRYKVTKRGQDVALRCDPISGHVSLYWYRQALGQGPEFLTYFNYEAQQDKSGLPNDRFSAERPEGSISTLTIQRTEQRDSAMYRCASSSWTGDYNEQFFGPGTRLTVL.